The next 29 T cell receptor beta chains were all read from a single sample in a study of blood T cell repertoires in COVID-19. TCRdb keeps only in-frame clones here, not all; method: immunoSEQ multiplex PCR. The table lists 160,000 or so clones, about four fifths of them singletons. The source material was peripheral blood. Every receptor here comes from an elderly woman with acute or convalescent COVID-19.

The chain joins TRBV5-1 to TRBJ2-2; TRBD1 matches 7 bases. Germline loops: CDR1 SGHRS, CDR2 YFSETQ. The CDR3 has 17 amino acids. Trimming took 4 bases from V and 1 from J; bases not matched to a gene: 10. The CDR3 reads CASSPQTGQRNTGELFF. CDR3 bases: TGCGCCAGCAGCCCCCAGACGGGACAGCGGAACACCGGGGAGCTGTTTTTT.

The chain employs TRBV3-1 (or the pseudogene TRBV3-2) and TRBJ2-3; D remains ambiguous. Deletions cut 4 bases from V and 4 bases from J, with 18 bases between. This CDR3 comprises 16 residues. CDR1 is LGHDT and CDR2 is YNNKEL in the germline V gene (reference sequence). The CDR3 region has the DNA TGTGCCAGCAGCCCCCGGTCAATTCAACTCGCAGATACGCAGTATTTT. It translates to CASSPRSIQLADTQYF.

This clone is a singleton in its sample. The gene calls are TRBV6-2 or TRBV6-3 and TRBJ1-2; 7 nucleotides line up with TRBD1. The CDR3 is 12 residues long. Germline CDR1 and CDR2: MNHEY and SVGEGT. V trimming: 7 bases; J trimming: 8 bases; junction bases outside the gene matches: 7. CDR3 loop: CASNPTGRGYTF. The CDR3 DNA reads TGTGCCAGCAACCCGACAGGGCGCGGCTACACCTTC.

The CDR3, as DNA: TGTGCCTGGAGTGTAGAATGGGGCAGAACTAACTATGGCTACACCTTC. As protein: CAWSVEWGRTNYGYTF. The rearrangement joins TRBV30 to TRBJ1-2, with D maybe TRBD1 (5 bases). The CDR3 is made up of 16 amino acids. Trimming pared 0 bases from V and 0 bases from J, leaving 14 bases between. Germline CDR1 is GTSNPN and CDR2 is SVGIG (reference sequence).

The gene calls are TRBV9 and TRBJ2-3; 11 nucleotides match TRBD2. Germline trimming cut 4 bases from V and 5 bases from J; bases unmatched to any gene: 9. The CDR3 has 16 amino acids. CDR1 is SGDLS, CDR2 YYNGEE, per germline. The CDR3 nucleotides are TGTGCCAGCAGCCCGATTAGCGGGAGGGCGGAAGATACGCAGTATTTT. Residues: CASSPISGRAEDTQYF.

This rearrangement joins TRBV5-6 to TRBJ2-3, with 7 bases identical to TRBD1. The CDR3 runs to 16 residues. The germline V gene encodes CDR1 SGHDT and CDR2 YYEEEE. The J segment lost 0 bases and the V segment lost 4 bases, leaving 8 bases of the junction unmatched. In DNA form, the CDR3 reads TGTGCCAGCAGCGTCACAGGGGTCCTTAGCACAGATACGCAGTATTTT. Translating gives CASSVTGVLSTDTQYF.

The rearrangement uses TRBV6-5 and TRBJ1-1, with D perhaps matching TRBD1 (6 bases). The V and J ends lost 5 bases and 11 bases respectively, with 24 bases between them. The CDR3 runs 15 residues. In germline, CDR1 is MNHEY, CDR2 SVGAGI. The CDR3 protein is CASSRVDTGPGRAFF. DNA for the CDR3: TGTGCCAGCAGTCGAGTGGATACAGGGCCCGGTCGCGCTTTCTTT.

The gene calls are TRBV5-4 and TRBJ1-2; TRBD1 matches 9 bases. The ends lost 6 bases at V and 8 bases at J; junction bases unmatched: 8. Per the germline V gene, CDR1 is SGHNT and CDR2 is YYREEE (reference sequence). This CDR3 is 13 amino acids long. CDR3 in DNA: TGTGCCAGCACCATGGACAGGGGACAGGGCTACACCTTC. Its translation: CASTMDRGQGYTF.

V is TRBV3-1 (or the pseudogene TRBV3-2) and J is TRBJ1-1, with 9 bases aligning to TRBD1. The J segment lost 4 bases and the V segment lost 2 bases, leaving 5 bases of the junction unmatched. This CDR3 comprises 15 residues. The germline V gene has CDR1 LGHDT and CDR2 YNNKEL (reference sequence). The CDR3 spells CASSQHGTGSTEAFF. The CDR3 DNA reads TGTGCCAGCAGCCAACACGGGACAGGGAGCACTGAAGCTTTCTTT.

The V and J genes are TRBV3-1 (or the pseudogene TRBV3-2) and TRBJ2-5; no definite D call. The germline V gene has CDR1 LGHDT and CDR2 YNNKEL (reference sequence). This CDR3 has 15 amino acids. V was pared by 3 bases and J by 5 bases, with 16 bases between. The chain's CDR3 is CASSQALVTYETQYF. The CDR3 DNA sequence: TGTGCCAGCAGCCAGGCCCTAGTAACTTACGAGACCCAGTACTTC.

DNA of the CDR3: TGTGCCAGCAGTTACGGGGGGGTGGGCACTGAAGCTTTCTTT. This translates into CASSYGGVGTEAFF. This chain links TRBV6-5 with TRBJ1-1; possible D gene TRBD1, 5 bases. Germline V gene lookup returns CDR1 MNHEY and CDR2 SVGAGI. The CDR3 consists of 14 residues. Trimming left V 2 bases short and J 4 bases short, with 11 bases between.

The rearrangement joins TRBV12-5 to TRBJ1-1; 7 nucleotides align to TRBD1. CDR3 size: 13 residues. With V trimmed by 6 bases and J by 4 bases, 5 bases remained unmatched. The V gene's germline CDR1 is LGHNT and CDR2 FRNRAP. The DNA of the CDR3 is TGTGCTAGTGGCCCCGGACAGGCCACTGAAGCTTTCTTT. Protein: CASGPGQATEAFF.

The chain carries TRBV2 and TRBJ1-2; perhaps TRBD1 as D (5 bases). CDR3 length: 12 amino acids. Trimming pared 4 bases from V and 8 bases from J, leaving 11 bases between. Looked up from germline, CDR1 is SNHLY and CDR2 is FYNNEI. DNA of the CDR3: TGTGCCAGCAGTGCCGGGACTGGGGGCTACACCTTC. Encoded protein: CASSAGTGGYTF.

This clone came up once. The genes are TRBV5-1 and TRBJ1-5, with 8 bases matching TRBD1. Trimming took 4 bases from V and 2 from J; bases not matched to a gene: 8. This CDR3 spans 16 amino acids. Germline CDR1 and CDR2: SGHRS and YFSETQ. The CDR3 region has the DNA TGCGCCAGCAGCCTTCATTCGACAGGGGGCAATCAGCCCCAGCATTTT. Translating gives CASSLHSTGGNQPQHF. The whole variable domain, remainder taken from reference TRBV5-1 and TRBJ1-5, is KAGVTQTPRYLIKTRGQQVTLSCSPISGHRSVSWYQQTPGQGLQFLFEYFSETQRNKGNFPGRFSGRQFSNSRSEMNVSTLELGDSALYLCASSLHSTGGNQPQHFGDGTRLSIL.

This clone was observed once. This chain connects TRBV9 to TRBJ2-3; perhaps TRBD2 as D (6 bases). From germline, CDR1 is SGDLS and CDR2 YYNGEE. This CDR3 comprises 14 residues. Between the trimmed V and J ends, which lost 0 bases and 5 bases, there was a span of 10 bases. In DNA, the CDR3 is TGTGCCAGCAGCGTAGCGGGAGACGTAGATACGCAGTATTTT. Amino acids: CASSVAGDVDTQYF.

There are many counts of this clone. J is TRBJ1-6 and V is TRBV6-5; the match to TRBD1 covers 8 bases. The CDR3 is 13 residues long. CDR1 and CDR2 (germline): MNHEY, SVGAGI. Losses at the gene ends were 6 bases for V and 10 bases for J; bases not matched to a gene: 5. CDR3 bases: TGTGCCAGCAGCAGGACAGGGTGGTCACCCCTCCACTTT. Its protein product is CASSRTGWSPLHF.

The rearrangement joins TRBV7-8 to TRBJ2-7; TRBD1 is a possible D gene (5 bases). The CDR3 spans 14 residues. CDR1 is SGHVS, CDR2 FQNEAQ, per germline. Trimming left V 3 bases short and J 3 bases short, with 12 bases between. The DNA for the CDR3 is TGTGCCAGCAGCTTTCAGGACACCGACTACGAGCAGTACTTC. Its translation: CASSFQDTDYEQYF.

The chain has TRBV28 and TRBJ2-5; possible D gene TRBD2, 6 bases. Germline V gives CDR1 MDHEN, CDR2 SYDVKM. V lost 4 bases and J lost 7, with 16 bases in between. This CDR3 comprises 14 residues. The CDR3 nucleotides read TGTGCCAGCAGTTCGCTAGCGCCCCCCCCGACCCAGTACTTC. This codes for CASSSLAPPPTQYF.

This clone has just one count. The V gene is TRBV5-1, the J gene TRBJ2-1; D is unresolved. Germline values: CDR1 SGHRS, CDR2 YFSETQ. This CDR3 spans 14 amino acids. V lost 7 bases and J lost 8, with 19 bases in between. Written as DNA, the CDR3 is TGCGCCAGCCGTCCTGGGCCCTCGGTGGATGAGCAGTTCTTC. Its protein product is CASRPGPSVDEQFF.

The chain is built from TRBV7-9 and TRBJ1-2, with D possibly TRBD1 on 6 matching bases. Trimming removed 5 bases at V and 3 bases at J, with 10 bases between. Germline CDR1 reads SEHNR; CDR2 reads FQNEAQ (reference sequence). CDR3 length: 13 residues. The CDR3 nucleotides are TGTGCCAGCAGCCCGACAGGATACTATGGCTACACCTTC. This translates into CASSPTGYYGYTF.

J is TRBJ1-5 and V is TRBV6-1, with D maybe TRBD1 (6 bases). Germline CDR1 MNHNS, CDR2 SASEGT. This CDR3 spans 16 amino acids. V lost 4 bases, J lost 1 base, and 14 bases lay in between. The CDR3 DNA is TGTGCCAGCAGTGCCTCAGGGGTCTTAAGCAATCAGCCCCAGCATTTT. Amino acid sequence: CASSASGVLSNQPQHF.

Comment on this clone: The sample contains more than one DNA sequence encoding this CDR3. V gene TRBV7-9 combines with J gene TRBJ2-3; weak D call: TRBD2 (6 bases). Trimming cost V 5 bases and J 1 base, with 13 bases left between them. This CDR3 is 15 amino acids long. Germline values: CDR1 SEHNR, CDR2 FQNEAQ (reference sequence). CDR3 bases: TGTGCCAGCAGCCTCCTCGCGGGGCGCACAGATACGCAGTATTTT. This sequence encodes CASSLLAGRTDTQYF. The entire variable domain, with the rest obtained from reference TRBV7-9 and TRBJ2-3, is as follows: DTGVSQNPRHKITKRGQNVTFRCDPISEHNRLYWYRQTLGQGPEFLTYFQNEAQLEKSRLLSDRFSAERPKGSFSTLEIQRTEQGDSAMYLCASSLLAGRTDTQYFGPGTRLTVL.

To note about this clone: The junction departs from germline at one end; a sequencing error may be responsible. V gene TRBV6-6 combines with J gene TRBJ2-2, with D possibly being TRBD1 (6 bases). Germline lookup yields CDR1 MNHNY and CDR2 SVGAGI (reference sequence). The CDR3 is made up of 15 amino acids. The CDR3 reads CASTGQFANIGELFF. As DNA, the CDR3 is TGTGCCAGCACCGGACAGTTCGCGAACATCGGGGAGCTGTTTTTT.

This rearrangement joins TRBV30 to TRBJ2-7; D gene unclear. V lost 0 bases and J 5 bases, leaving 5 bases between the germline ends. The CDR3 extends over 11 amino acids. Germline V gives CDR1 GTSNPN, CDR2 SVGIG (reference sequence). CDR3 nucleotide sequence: TGTGCCTGGAGTGTAAACAACGAGCAGTACTTC. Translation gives CAWSVNNEQYF. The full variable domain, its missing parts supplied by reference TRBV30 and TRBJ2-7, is SQTIHQWPATLVQPVGSPLSLECTVEGTSNPNLYWYRQAAGRGLQLLFYSVGIGQISSEVPQNLSASRPQDRQFILSSKKLLLSDSGFYLCAWSVNNEQYFGPGTRLTVT.

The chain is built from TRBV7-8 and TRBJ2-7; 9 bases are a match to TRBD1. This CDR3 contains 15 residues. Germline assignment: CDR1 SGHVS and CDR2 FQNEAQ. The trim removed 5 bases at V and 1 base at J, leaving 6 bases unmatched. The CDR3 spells CASSQPGQGSYEQYF. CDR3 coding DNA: TGTGCCAGCAGCCAACCGGGACAGGGATCCTACGAGCAGTACTTC.

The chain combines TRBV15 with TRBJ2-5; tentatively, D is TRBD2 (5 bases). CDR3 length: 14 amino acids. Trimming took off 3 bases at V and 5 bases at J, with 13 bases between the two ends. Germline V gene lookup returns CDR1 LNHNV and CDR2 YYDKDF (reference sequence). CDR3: CATSRPLAAETQYF. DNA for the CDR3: TGTGCCACCAGCAGGCCCCTAGCTGCCGAGACCCAGTACTTC. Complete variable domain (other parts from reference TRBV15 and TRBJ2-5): DAMVIQNPRYQVTQFGKPVTLSCSQTLNHNVMYWYQQKSSQAPKLLFHYYDKDFNNEADTPDNFQSRRPNTSFCFLDIRSPGLGDTAMYLCATSRPLAAETQYFGPGTRLLVL.

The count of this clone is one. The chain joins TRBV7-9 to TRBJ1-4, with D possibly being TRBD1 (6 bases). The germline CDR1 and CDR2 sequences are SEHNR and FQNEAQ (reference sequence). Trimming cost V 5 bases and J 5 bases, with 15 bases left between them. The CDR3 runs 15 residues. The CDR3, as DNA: TGTGCCAGCAGCAAACAGGGTCTTGGGAATGAAAAACTGTTTTTT. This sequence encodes CASSKQGLGNEKLFF. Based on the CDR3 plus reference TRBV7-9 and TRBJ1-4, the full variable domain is DTGVSQNPRHKITKRGQNVTFRCDPISEHNRLYWYRQTLGQGPEFLTYFQNEAQLEKSRLLSDRFSAERPKGSFSTLEIQRTEQGDSAMYLCASSKQGLGNEKLFFGSGTQLSVL.

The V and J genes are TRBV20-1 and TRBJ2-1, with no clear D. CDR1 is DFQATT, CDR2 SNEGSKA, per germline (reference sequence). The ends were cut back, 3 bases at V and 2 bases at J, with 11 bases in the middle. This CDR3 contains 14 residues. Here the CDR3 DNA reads TGCAGTGCTAGTTCTAGTCCACCCTACAATGAGCAGTTCTTC. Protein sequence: CSASSSPPYNEQFF.

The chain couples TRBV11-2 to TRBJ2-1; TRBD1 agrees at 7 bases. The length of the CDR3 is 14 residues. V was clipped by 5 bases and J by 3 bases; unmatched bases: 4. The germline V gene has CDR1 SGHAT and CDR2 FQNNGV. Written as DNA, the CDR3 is TGTGCCAGCAGCCTCCGGGACAGCTACAATGAGCAGTTCTTC. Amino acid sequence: CASSLRDSYNEQFF.